These 31 T cell receptor beta chains were all obtained from the same sample, sequenced in a study of tumor and adjacent non-tumor tissue in lung cancer (dated by TCRdb to 2016 to 2019). RNA was extracted from bulk unsorted tissue and checked for quality with a NanoDrop ND-1000 and an Agilent 2100. For the normal lung samples, distant non-tumor tissue was collected more than 3 cm away from the tumor edge. Library construction relied on multiplex PCR. Instrument on record: Illumina HiSeq 2500. TCRbeta libraries were built by three rounds of nested PCR using primers (Table S4), following protocols modified from ARM-PCR. The raw public data were reprocessed by TCRdb itself: fastp quality trimming at Q25, MiXCR clonotype calling, in-frame beta chains only. Records with the same CDR3 protein are collapsed into one entry carrying the most frequent genes and DNA. In all, the sample holds 35,000 to 50,000 distinct CDR3 sequences, and roughly 60% of those were seen once. 45% of the sample is held by the ten biggest clonotypes.

The specimen sequenced was distant non-tumor lung tissue. These receptors were collected from a man in his fifties with non-small cell lung cancer.

A word on this clonotype: This may be a read error: a much more frequent sequence differs by one nucleotide. The chain recombines TRBV6-1 with TRBJ2-2; 8 positions agree with TRBD1. V trimming: 6 bases; J trimming: 7 bases; junction bases outside the gene matches: 16. The length of the CDR3 is 17 residues. From germline, CDR1 is MNHNS and CDR2 SASEGT. The CDR3, as DNA: TGTGCCAGCAGGCCCGGGACAGGTGGGTCCGACGGCGGGGAGCTGTTTTTT. This encodes CASRPGTGGSDGGELFF.

This clonotype showed up many times. CDR3 residues: CASSTTNTDTQYF. The CDR3 coding sequence is TGTGCCAGCAGTACGACTAACACAGATACGCAGTATTTT. The chain joins TRBV12-3 or TRBV12-4 to TRBJ2-3; the D gene is possibly TRBD2 (5 bases). V was shortened by 5 bases and J by 2 bases, with 8 bases between the two germline ends. This CDR3 is 13 amino acids long.

A word on this clonotype: At one end, the junction sequence differs from germline, possibly due to a read error. The gene calls are TRBV29-1 and TRBJ2-7; D may correspond to TRBD1 or TRBD2 (7 bases each). Germline CDR1 SQVTM, CDR2 ANQGSEA. The CDR3 is made up of 14 amino acids. Written as DNA, the CDR3 is TGCGGCGTTAAAGACAGGGACTATTTCTACGAGCTGTACTTC. Translation gives CGVKDRDYFYELYF.

On this clonotype itself: A read error may be the cause here, since a much bigger clone is one base away. CDR3 sequence: CASSEEVRTDMQYF. In DNA, the CDR3 is TGTGCCAGCAGTGAAGAGGTACGCACAGATATGCAGTATTTT. J is TRBJ2-3 and V is TRBV6-1; no clear D. From germline, CDR1 is MNHNS and CDR2 SASEGT. The CDR3 is 14 amino acids.

This clonotype was counted a few times. The CDR3 does not end in the conserved phenylalanine or tryptophan, so this is likely a read error. The chain combines TRBV11-1 with TRBJ1-1; 10 bases are a match to TRBD1. CDR1 and CDR2 from the germline V gene are SGHAT and FQDESV (reference sequence). CDR3 length equals 13 residues. The CDR3 sequence: CACSPGTGDEAFS. CDR3 DNA sequence: TGTGCTTGCAGCCCCGGGACAGGGGATGAAGCTTTCTCT.

Remarks on this clonotype: One end of the junction fails to match germline, which may point to a read error. The J gene is TRBJ1-2, the V gene TRBV6-6, with 7 positions matching TRBD1. CDR1 is MNHNY and CDR2 is SVGAGI in the germline V gene (reference sequence). CDR3 size: 14 residues. The CDR3 sequence is CASRGQERNYRYTF. The CDR3 DNA reads as TGTGCCAGCAGAGGACAGGAGAGAAACTATCGCTACACCTTC.

Of note for this clonotype: The germline gene is not matched at one end of the junction; a read error may be the cause. The V call is TRBV11-2, the J call TRBJ1-3; D uncertain. CDR3 length: 12 residues. The germline V gene encodes CDR1 SGHAT and CDR2 FQNNGV. The CDR3: CASSLLENTIYF. CDR3 nucleotide sequence: TGCGCCAGCAGTCTTCTGGAGAACACCATATATTTT.

On this clonotype: At one end, the junction sequence differs from germline, possibly due to a read error. The chain recombines TRBV29-1 with TRBJ1-2; maybe TRBD1 (6 bases). The CDR3 consists of 12 residues. Germline values: CDR1 SQVTM, CDR2 ANQGSEA. The CDR3 DNA reads TGCAGCGTTGAACGGGGGGCCTATGACTACACCTTC. Protein product: CSVERGAYDYTF.

On this clonotype itself: A junction boundary mismatches the germline segment, possibly from a read error. The chain is built from TRBV10-3 and TRBJ2-3; 11 bases match TRBD1. The CDR3 runs 19 residues. Germline loops: CDR1 ENHRY, CDR2 SYGVKD. The CDR3: CVIRGGQGAGSPWADMQYF. The CDR3 nucleotides read TGTGTCATCAGAGGAGGACAGGGGGCCGGTAGCCCGTGGGCAGATATGCAGTATTTC.

With respect to this clonotype: Germline is not matched at one junction end, which may reflect a read error. The chain recombines TRBV4-2 with TRBJ1-4, with D unresolved. CDR1 and CDR2 (germline): LGHNA, YNFKEQ. The CDR3 sequence is 13 residues long. CDR3 coding DNA: TGTGCCAGCCTAGACATGGAAAACGAAAAACTGCTTTTT. Translated, it gives CASLDMENEKLLF.

The gene calls are TRBV2 and TRBJ1-6; D remains unclear. Trimming left V 3 bases short and J 11 bases short, with 5 bases between. The CDR3 runs 11 residues. Per germline, CDR1 SNHLY and CDR2 FYNNEI. CDR3 amino acids: CASSDIPPLHF. As DNA, the CDR3 is TGTGCCAGCAGTGATATCCCACCCCTCCACTTT.

Comment on this clonotype: A clone one base away is much larger, so this may be a read error. The CDR3 DNA is TGTGCCAGCAGCCAAAAAAACTTCGGTCTTTATTCACAAGAGACCCAGTACTTC. Translated: CASSQKNFGLYSQETQYF. The chain recombines TRBV14 with TRBJ2-5; D gene ambiguous. Germline CDR1 reads SGHDN; CDR2 reads FVKESK. The CDR3 is 18 residues long. V lost 2 bases and J lost 2, with 21 bases in between.

A remark on this clonotype: At one end the junction does not follow the germline gene, possibly because of a read error. The chain couples TRBV28 to TRBJ1-1; D ambiguous. The germline V gene encodes CDR1 MDHEN and CDR2 SYDVKM. The CDR3 extends over 12 amino acids. CDR3 nucleotides: TGTGCCTGCAGTGACTTGAACACTGAAGCTTTCTTT. Protein: CACSDLNTEAFF. Full variable domain (outside the CDR3, taken from reference TRBV28 and TRBJ1-1): DVKVTQSSRYLVKRTGEKVFLECVQDMDHENMFWYRQDPGLGLRLIYFSYDVKMKEKGDIPEGYSVSREKKERFSLILESASTNQTSMYLCACSDLNTEAFFGQGTRLTVV.

Turning to this clonotype: A much bigger clone sits one base away, suggesting this may be a read error. V is TRBV20-1 and J is TRBJ2-4; unclear D gene. Germline CDR1 is DFQATT and CDR2 is SNEGSKA (reference sequence). Trimming took off 6 bases at V and 0 bases at J, with 15 bases between the two ends. The length of the CDR3 is 15 residues. CDR3 DNA: TGCAGTGCCGTGGTCTCGCCGCTAGCCAAAAACATTCAGTACTTC. Translated, it gives CSAVVSPLAKNIQYF.

This clonotype was seen more than once but under ten times. The V and J genes are TRBV5-1 and TRBJ1-4; D may be TRBD1 (5 bases). Trimming took off 4 bases at V and 7 bases at J, with 20 bases between the two ends. Germline values: CDR1 SGHRS, CDR2 YFSETQ. The CDR3 runs 16 residues. CDR3 amino acids: CASSVDTGGPSEKLFF. CDR3 DNA sequence: TGCGCCAGCAGCGTGGACACGGGAGGCCCGAGTGAAAAACTGTTTTTT.

On this clonotype itself: Likely a read error: the CDR3 ends without its conserved phenylalanine or tryptophan. The chain carries TRBV20-1 and TRBJ2-2; 7 bases line up with TRBD1. CDR1 is DFQATT and CDR2 is SNEGSKA in the germline V gene (reference sequence). The CDR3 loop spans 16 amino acids. The CDR3 DNA reads TGCGGTGCCCAGGATAGGGGGCGGTCGACCACCGGGGAGCTGTTTCTT. This gives the protein CGAQDRGRSTTGELFL.

This clonotype has ten or more counts. The J gene is TRBJ1-5, the V gene TRBV27, with D possibly matching TRBD1 (6 bases). The V end lost 6 bases, the J end lost 2 bases, and 14 bases lay between the germline ends. The CDR3 totals 15 residues. The V gene's germline CDR1 is MNHEY and CDR2 SMNVEV (reference sequence). CDR3 DNA: TGTGCCAGCAGCCCAGGGGCCGTGGGCAATCAGCCCCAGCATTTT. It translates to CASSPGAVGNQPQHF.

This clonotype was observed a handful of times. The chain combines TRBV28 with TRBJ1-1; D not resolved. Deletions cut 3 bases from V and 7 bases from J, with 6 bases between. The CDR3 extends over 11 amino acids. Germline CDR1 reads MDHEN; CDR2 reads SYDVKM. The DNA for the CDR3 is TGTGCCAGCAGTTTCTACAGTGAAGCTTTCTTT. Amino acids: CASSFYSEAFF.

As to this clonotype: Mismatch with germline at one junction end may stem from a read error. The chain joins TRBV28 to TRBJ1-5, with 7 bases identical to TRBD1. CDR3 length: 16 amino acids. Looked up from germline, CDR1 is MDHEN and CDR2 is SYDVKM. CDR3 in amino acids: CANSSSRQGDNQPQHF. CDR3 DNA: TGTGCCAACAGTTCGTCACGACAGGGTGATAATCAGCCCCAGCATTTT.

This clonotype has a count of ten or more. The chain couples TRBV7-9 to TRBJ1-2, with D possibly being TRBD1 (5 bases). The CDR3 consists of 14 residues. The germline V gene encodes CDR1 SEHNR and CDR2 FQNEAQ (reference sequence). Trimming stripped 4 bases from V and 4 bases from J, with 13 bases between. The CDR3 region is CASSSEQGTYGYTF. CDR3 DNA: TGTGCCAGCAGCTCTGAGCAGGGCACCTATGGCTACACCTTC.

Remarks on this clonotype: Because the CDR3 is missing its conserved closing phenylalanine or tryptophan, this is likely a read error. CDR3 protein: CASSPLTGQGNDQFL. In nucleotides, the CDR3 is TGTGCCAGTAGTCCACTGACAGGGCAGGGCAATGATCAGTTCTTG. This chain links TRBV6-1 with TRBJ2-1, with 7 positions matching TRBD1. CDR1 is MNHNS and CDR2 is SASEGT in the germline V gene. The CDR3 loop spans 15 amino acids.

This chain joins TRBV5-4 and TRBJ2-2, with TRBD2 matching 10 bases. The CDR3 is made up of 17 amino acids. Trimming removed 1 base from V and 2 bases from J; junction bases left unmatched: 5. Germline assignment: CDR1 SGHNT and CDR2 YYREEE (reference sequence). CDR3 in DNA: TGTGCCAGCAGCTTGTGGCTAGCGGGAGATAACACCGGGGAGCTGTTTTTT. Translating gives CASSLWLAGDNTGELFF.

Points on this clonotype: This clone may be a read error of a much larger clone one base away. The V call is TRBV28, the J call TRBJ2-7, with no clear D. Trimming cost V 4 bases and J 3 bases, with 13 bases left between them. The CDR3 extends over 14 amino acids. Per germline, CDR1 MDHEN and CDR2 SYDVKM. The CDR3 region is CASSSTMGIYEQYF. CDR3 coding DNA: TGTGCCAGCAGTTCCACGATGGGGATCTACGAGCAGTACTTC.

This clonotype was detected many times. The chain links TRBV28 to TRBJ2-7, with D tentatively TRBD1 (6 bases). The V gene's germline CDR1 is MDHEN and CDR2 SYDVKM. This CDR3 comprises 12 residues. V was shortened by 5 bases and J by 7 bases, with 12 bases between the two germline ends. The CDR3 coding sequence is TGTGCCAGCAGTCCACAGGGCCGAGAGCAGTACTTC. This translates into CASSPQGREQYF.

Turning to this clonotype: A read error may account for a junction end that differs from germline. The rearrangement uses TRBV12-3 or TRBV12-4 and TRBJ1-2; D is uncertain. The CDR3 is 13 residues long. The CDR3 DNA reads TGTGCCAGCAACCCCGCGGATCACTATGGCTACATCTTC. Its translation is CASNPADHYGYIF.

As for this clonotype: The junction and the germline gene differ at one end; a read error may be behind it. The chain recombines TRBV5-1 with TRBJ1-3; D may be TRBD1 (6 bases). The CDR3 is made up of 15 amino acids. The germline V gene encodes CDR1 SGHRS and CDR2 YFSETQ. The CDR3 bases are TGCGCCAGCGGCTTGGGGGCAGTGACTGGAAACACCATATATTTT. This encodes CASGLGAVTGNTIYF. The variable domain in full, completed from reference TRBV5-1 and TRBJ1-3, reads KAGVTQTPRYLIKTRGQQVTLSCSPISGHRSVSWYQQTPGQGLQFLFEYFSETQRNKGNFPGRFSGRQFSNSRSEMNVSTLELGDSALYLCASGLGAVTGNTIYFGEGSWLTVV.

Turning to this clonotype: A much larger clone sits a single nucleotide away, making a read error possible. This likely comes from a read error, as the CDR3 has no conserved phenylalanine or tryptophan at its end. This chain connects TRBV28 to TRBJ1-3, with D perhaps matching TRBD1 (5 bases). Germline V lookup: CDR1 MDHEN, CDR2 SYDVKM. V gave up 4 bases and J gave up 2 bases, with 12 bases separating them. The CDR3 runs to 15 residues. For the CDR3, the DNA is TGTGCCAGCAGTTCAATAACGGGGGCTGGAAACACCATATATTCT. It specifies CASSSITGAGNTIYS.

As to this clonotype: This may be a read error, as it is one base from a much larger clone. This chain connects TRBV4-1 to TRBJ1-3; D is undetermined. Trimming pared 1 base from V and 0 bases from J, leaving 22 bases between. Per germline, CDR1 MGHRA and CDR2 YSYEKL. The CDR3 has 20 residues. CDR3 residues: CASSQGVGRDFFISGNTIYF. The CDR3 coding sequence is TGCGCCAGCAGCCAAGGGGTGGGAAGAGACTTCTTCATCTCTGGAAACACCATATATTTT.

V is TRBV4-2 and J is TRBJ1-4; TRBD1 is a possible D gene (5 bases). The CDR3 consists of 16 residues. Germline V gene data show CDR1 as LGHNA and CDR2 as YNFKEQ. The CDR3 is CVSSQGQGPTNEKLFF. The CDR3, as DNA: TGTGTCAGTAGCCAAGGGCAGGGCCCAACTAATGAAAAACTGTTTTTT.

The chain is built from TRBV28 and TRBJ1-5; no clear D gene. There are 17 residues in the CDR3. From germline, CDR1 is MDHEN and CDR2 SYDVKM. Trimming left V 5 bases short and J 4 bases short, with 21 bases between. CDR3 loop: CASSHPSREPRNQPQHF. The DNA for the CDR3 is TGTGCCAGCAGTCACCCGAGCCGGGAGCCAAGAAATCAGCCCCAGCATTTT.

Comments on this clonotype: This may arise from a read error, as a much more abundant clone is one base away. The chain has TRBV6-2 or TRBV6-3 and TRBJ2-5, with TRBD2 identical over 7 bases. Germline V gene sequence: CDR1 MNHEY, CDR2 SVGEGT. This CDR3 is built from 15 residues. The CDR3 reads CASSYEGGATESQYF. The CDR3 coding sequence is TGTGCCAGCAGTTACGAGGGAGGGGCCACGGAGAGCCAGTACTTC.